A single sample gave rise to the 18 T cell receptor beta chains below, sequenced in a study of shared clonotypes between healthy human individuals. Repertoires were generated with immunoSEQ multiplex PCR, while TCRdb's copy carries only in-frame clones and drops some. The table shows roughly 2.6 million clones, with around nine tenths occurring only once. The sample comprised naive CD4+ T cells sorted from blood. The sample's subset: CD45RA+ positively selected. The receptors come from a man between 18 and 29 years old in good health.

The chain uses TRBV6-1 and TRBJ2-7, with 11 bases matching TRBD2. This CDR3 is 15 amino acids long. The J segment lost 6 bases and the V segment lost 6 bases, leaving 10 bases of the junction unmatched. Germline lookup yields CDR1 MNHNS and CDR2 SASEGT. DNA for the CDR3: TGTGCCAGCAGGGGTACTAGCGGGGGTTCGGGCGAGCAGTACTTC. Translating it yields CASRGTSGGSGEQYF.

The chain couples TRBV5-1 to TRBJ2-5; the D is unclear. The CDR3 totals 14 residues. V was pared by 9 bases and J by 2 bases, with 17 bases between. CDR1 SGHRS and CDR2 YFSETQ come from the germline V gene. DNA for the CDR3: TGCGCCACCACGGGTAGTTCTTTTCAAGAGACCCAGTACTTC. The encoded protein is CATTGSSFQETQYF.

The chain carries TRBV7-2 and TRBJ2-5; 9 bases are shared with TRBD2. Germline V gene data show CDR1 as SGHTA and CDR2 as FQGNSA. CDR3 size: 13 residues. V gave up 5 bases and J gave up 5 bases; unmatched junction bases: 3. CDR3 bases: TGTGCCAGCAGCCGAGGACTAGCGGAGACCCAGTACTTC. Its protein is CASSRGLAETQYF.

This clone was observed a few times. This sequence joins TRBV19 and TRBJ1-1; D is unclear. The CDR3 has 12 residues. Germline CDR1 reads LNHDA; CDR2 reads SQIVND (reference sequence). V gave up 5 bases and J gave up 12 bases, with 16 bases separating them. The CDR3: CASSPPPHEPFF. For the CDR3, the DNA is TGTGCCAGTAGTCCTCCCCCCCACGAACCTTTCTTT.

This clone has a single count. The V gene is TRBV7-6, the J gene TRBJ2-1, with no clear D. The length of the CDR3 is 12 residues. The V end was cut by 2 bases, the J end by 4 bases, with 3 bases between. Looked up from germline, CDR1 is SGHVS and CDR2 is FNYEAQ. The chain's CDR3 is CASSLIYNEQFF. Here the CDR3 DNA reads TGTGCCAGCAGCTTAATTTACAATGAGCAGTTCTTC. Combining the CDR3 with reference TRBV7-6 and TRBJ2-1 gives the whole variable domain GAGVSQSPRYKVTKRGQDVALRCDPISGHVSLYWYRQALGQGPEFLTYFNYEAQQDKSGLPNDRFSAERPEGSISTLTIQRTEQRDSAMYRCASSLIYNEQFFGPGTRLTVL.

This chain joins TRBV5-1 and TRBJ2-6, with 7 bases lining up with TRBD2. V shed 2 bases, J shed 0 bases, and the junction held 5 bases outside the gene matches. The CDR3 contains 17 residues. Germline CDR1 SGHRS, CDR2 YFSETQ. CDR3 nucleotides: TGCGCCAGCAGCTTAACTAGCGAGTCCTCTGGGGCCAACGTCCTGACTTTC. It encodes CASSLTSESSGANVLTF.

V and J are TRBV11-2 and TRBJ2-1, with D possibly matching TRBD2 (7 bases). The CDR3 has 14 residues. The germline V gene encodes CDR1 SGHAT and CDR2 FQNNGV. V was shortened by 5 bases and J by 8 bases, with 16 bases between the two germline ends. CDR3 nucleotide sequence: TGTGCCAGCAGCCCGAAGGGGGGGAGTCATGAGCAGTTCTTC. It translates to CASSPKGGSHEQFF.

As regards this clone: This same CDR3 is encoded by further DNA sequences in the sample. The chain couples TRBV28 to TRBJ1-1; D is perhaps TRBD1 (6 bases). Trimming stripped 5 bases from V and 1 base from J, with 11 bases between. The CDR3 sequence is 14 residues long. Germline values: CDR1 MDHEN, CDR2 SYDVKM. The CDR3 sequence: CASSPQGPNTEAFF. The CDR3 coding sequence is TGTGCCAGCAGTCCTCAGGGGCCGAACACTGAAGCTTTCTTT.

Concerning this clone: In the same sample, other DNA sequences code for this CDR3. CDR3 protein: CASSLVGQGYEQYF. The CDR3 DNA reads TGTGCCAGCAGCTTAGTGGGACAGGGGTACGAGCAGTACTTC. The chain is built from TRBV7-2 and TRBJ2-7, with TRBD1 matching 10 bases. Germline V gene sequence: CDR1 SGHTA, CDR2 FQGNSA. This CDR3 spans 14 amino acids. The junction had 1 base not matched to a gene; V was cut back by 1 base and J by 4 bases.

This CDR3 reads CSVERGSPGYGYTF. CDR3 bases: TGCAGCGTCGAAAGGGGCAGCCCTGGGTATGGCTACACCTTC. The rearrangement links TRBV29-1 to TRBJ1-2, with TRBD1 as a possible D gene (5 bases). Germline CDR1 SQVTM, CDR2 ANQGSEA. This CDR3 comprises 14 residues. V was cut by 6 bases and J by 5 bases, with 19 bases left in between.

V is TRBV6-1 and J is TRBJ2-7; weak D call: TRBD2 (6 bases). Germline lookup yields CDR1 MNHNS and CDR2 SASEGT. This CDR3 region has 15 residues. The germline V and J ends were trimmed by 4 bases and 3 bases, with 16 bases remaining between them. The CDR3 region is CASSGRDSLFYEQYF. CDR3 nucleotide sequence: TGTGCCAGCAGTGGCCGGGACTCATTGTTCTACGAGCAGTACTTC.

This chain links TRBV6-5 with TRBJ2-7; 7 bases map to TRBD1. The CDR3 is made up of 13 amino acids. Germline trimming cut 5 bases from V and 2 bases from J; bases unmatched to any gene: 3. Germline CDR1 and CDR2: MNHEY and SVGAGI. This CDR3 is CASSKQGTYEQYF. Written as DNA, the CDR3 is TGTGCCAGCAGTAAACAGGGGACCTACGAGCAGTACTTC.

The chain carries TRBV4-1 and TRBJ2-3; 13 positions agree with TRBD2. The V segment lost 2 bases and the J segment 5 bases; nucleotides outside the gene matches: 7. Germline CDR1 reads MGHRA; CDR2 reads YSYEKL. The CDR3 has 17 amino acids. CDR3 DNA: TGCGCCAGCAGCCAAACGACTAGCGGGGGGTCCAAAGATACGCAGTATTTT. Encoded protein: CASSQTTSGGSKDTQYF.

V gene TRBV9 combines with J gene TRBJ2-2, with TRBD2 matching 8 bases. CDR3 length: 16 residues. The germline gives CDR1 SGDLS, CDR2 YYNGEE. With V trimmed by 0 bases and J by 6 bases, 7 bases remained unmatched. The chain's CDR3 is CASSVAGGVSAGELFF. The CDR3 nucleotides read TGTGCCAGCAGCGTAGCGGGAGGGGTCTCCGCCGGGGAGCTGTTTTTT.

This clone was seen only once. The chain joins TRBV7-2 to TRBJ1-3, with a tentative D call TRBD1 (5 bases). Trimming removed 2 bases at V and 4 bases at J, with 9 bases between. Germline lookup yields CDR1 SGHTA and CDR2 FQGNSA. This CDR3 region has 14 residues. The CDR3 coding sequence is TGTGCCAGCAGCTTAAACAGGCAGGGAAACACCATATATTTT. This codes for CASSLNRQGNTIYF.

The chain recombines TRBV7-2 with TRBJ2-7; D is perhaps TRBD1 (5 bases). Germline assignment: CDR1 SGHTA and CDR2 FQGNSA. CDR3 length: 14 amino acids. The germline V and J ends were trimmed by 1 base and 2 bases, with 9 bases remaining between them. The CDR3 DNA reads TGTGCCAGCAGCTTAGGACAGCGCACCTACGAGCAGTACTTC. It yields the protein CASSLGQRTYEQYF.

The rearrangement uses TRBV19 and TRBJ1-5; no definite D call. The CDR3 sequence is 16 residues long. Germline CDR1 reads LNHDA; CDR2 reads SQIVND (reference sequence). V dropped 6 bases and J dropped 2 bases, with 17 bases sitting between them. The DNA of the CDR3 is TGTGCCAGTAGCCTTACGCGGGCTGGAGGCAATCAGCCCCAGCATTTT. It encodes CASSLTRAGGNQPQHF.

CDR3 in amino acids: CASSLETSGGVSSYEQYF. CDR3 bases: TGTGCCAGCAGCTTAGAAACTAGCGGGGGGGTCAGCTCCTACGAGCAGTACTTC. The genes are TRBV11-2 and TRBJ2-7, with TRBD2 matching over 13 bases. Germline values: CDR1 SGHAT, CDR2 FQNNGV. This CDR3 is built from 18 residues. The junction had 5 bases not matched to a gene; V was cut back by 0 bases and J by 0 bases.